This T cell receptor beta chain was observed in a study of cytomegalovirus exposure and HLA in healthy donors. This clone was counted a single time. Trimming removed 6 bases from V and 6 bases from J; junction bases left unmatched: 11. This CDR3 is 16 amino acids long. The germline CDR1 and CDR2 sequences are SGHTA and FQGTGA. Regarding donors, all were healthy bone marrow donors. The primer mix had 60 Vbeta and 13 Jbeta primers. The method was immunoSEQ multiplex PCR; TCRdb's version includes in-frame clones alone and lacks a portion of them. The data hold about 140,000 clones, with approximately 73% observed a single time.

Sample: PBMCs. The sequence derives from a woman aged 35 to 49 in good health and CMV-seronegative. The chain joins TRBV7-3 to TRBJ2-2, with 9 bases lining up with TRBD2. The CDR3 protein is CASSPVAAGGPGELFF. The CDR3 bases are TGTGCCAGCAGTCCAGTGGCGGCGGGGGGGCCCGGGGAGCTGTTTTTT.